This is a list of T cell receptor beta chains from one sample in a study of cytomegalovirus exposure and HLA in healthy donors. Method: immunoSEQ multiplex PCR; TCRdb's copy keeps in-frame clones and lacks some. Of about 160,000 clones listed, more than 65% are singletons. The sequencing sample was made of PBMCs. The receptor set was obtained from a man over 45 in good health and CMV-seropositive. Both conserved end residues are part of each CDR3. Fields, in order: V gene, clone size, J gene, D gene, CDR3 protein, CDR3 DNA. A D gene is named only where the DNA matches it firmly. The listing skips clone size in some rows; elsewhere it reads once, few, many or a size class.

>TRBV9|few|TRBJ2-2|-
CASSVEERLVTGELFF
TGTGCCAGCAGCGTAGAAGAGCGACTAGTTACCGGGGAGCTGTTTTTT
>TRBV10-2|-|TRBJ1-6|TRBD1
CASSESGGRSPLHF
TGCGCCAGCAGTGAGTCAGGGGGCAGGTCACCCCTCCACTTT
>TRBV29-1|-|TRBJ1-1|TRBD1
CSVATGGYQGEAWGTTEAFF
TGCAGCGTTGCAACAGGTGGCTATCAGGGGGAAGCGTGGGGAACCACTGAAGCTTTCTTT
>TRBV15|once|TRBJ2-3|TRBD2
CATSRVRTSSTVTDTQYF
TGTGCCACCAGCAGAGTTCGGACTAGCTCCACAGTCACAGATACGCAGTATTTT
>TRBV28|few|TRBJ2-1|TRBD1
CASSPSYRGNEQFF
TGTGCCAGCAGTCCCTCTTACAGGGGGAATGAGCAGTTCTTC
>TRBV6-5|-|TRBJ1-2|-
CASSYWRGQDGGYTF
TGTGCCAGCAGTTACTGGCGGGGGCAGGACGGCGGCTACACCTTC
>TRBV19|few|TRBJ2-5|TRBD2
CASSRTSGLQETQYF
TGTGCCAGTAGCAGGACTAGCGGACTCCAAGAGACCCAGTACTTC
>TRBV5-4|-|TRBJ2-1|TRBD2
CASSWSWAGGGEQFF
TGTGCCAGCAGCTGGTCCTGGGCGGGAGGTGGTGAGCAGTTCTTC
>TRBV5-1|-|TRBJ2-2|-
CASSTDPRESGELFF
TGCGCCAGCAGCACGGACCCCCGGGAGAGCGGGGAGCTGTTTTTT
>TRBV6-5|-|TRBJ1-2|-
CASSYSINLQGYTF
TGTGCCAGCAGTTACTCGATTAACCTCCAGGGCTACACCTTC
>TRBV18|-|TRBJ1-2|TRBD1
CASSSRQGNNYGYTF
TGTGCCAGCTCCAGCAGACAGGGTAACAACTATGGCTACACCTTC
>TRBV29-1|-|TRBJ1-2|TRBD1
CSVGQEILGYTF
TGCAGCGTAGGACAGGAGATCCTCGGCTACACCTTC
>TRBV5-1|once|TRBJ2-3|TRBD2
CASSLQSSGMGTQYF
TGCGCCAGCAGCTTGCAATCCAGCGGGATGGGTACGCAGTATTTT
>TRBV27|-|TRBJ1-2|TRBD1
CASSLWQGARGYTF
TGTGCCAGCAGTTTATGGCAGGGGGCGCGTGGCTACACCTTC
>TRBV10-1|-|TRBJ2-1|-
CASSEGPSGEIGNEQFF
TGCGCCAGCAGTGAGGGGCCATCAGGGGAAATTGGAAATGAGCAGTTCTTC
>TRBV5-1|few|TRBJ2-2|TRBD2
CASSLVSGSGELFF
TGCGCCAGCAGCTTGGTTAGCGGGAGCGGGGAGCTGTTTTTT
>TRBV16|many|TRBJ2-3|-
CASSQSLPTDTQYF
TGTGCCAGCAGCCAATCTCTACCCACAGATACGCAGTATTTT
>TRBV5-1|-|TRBJ2-5|TRBD1
CASSLGQGTYQETQYF
TGCGCCAGCAGCTTGGGACAGGGCACCTACCAAGAGACCCAGTACTTC
>TRBV15|-|TRBJ2-1|TRBD1
CATSRGNRDRGGGDEQFF
TGTGCCACCAGCAGAGGGAACAGGGACAGGGGCGGAGGCGATGAGCAGTTCTTC
>TRBV6-5|once|TRBJ1-1|-
CASRGRDNTEAFF
TGTGCCAGCAGGGGGCGTGATAACACTGAAGCTTTCTTT
>TRBV15|-|TRBJ1-2|TRBD1
CATSLVGQANYGYTF
TGTGCCACCAGCCTGGTGGGACAGGCTAACTATGGCTACACCTTC
>TRBV5-6|-|TRBJ2-3|-
CASSPRDYYRTDTQYF
TGTGCCAGCAGCCCGCGCGACTATTACCGCACAGATACGCAGTATTTT
>TRBV7-2|-|TRBJ1-2|-
CASIPGRALGGYTF
TGTGCCAGCATCCCCGGGAGGGCCCTAGGGGGCTACACCTTC
>TRBV7-9|once|TRBJ1-1|-
CASSFPRENTEAFF
TGTGCCAGCAGCTTCCCCAGGGAGAACACTGAAGCTTTCTTT
>TRBV19|once|TRBJ2-1|TRBD1
CASSVDRESYNEQFF
TGTGCCAGTAGTGTAGACAGGGAATCCTACAATGAGCAGTTCTTC
>TRBV19|-|TRBJ2-3|TRBD2
CASSTLAGGRSDTQYF
TGTGCCAGTAGTACGTTAGCGGGGGGGCGTTCAGATACGCAGTATTTT
>TRBV10-2|-|TRBJ1-1|TRBD1
CASKGQGDMEAFF
TGCGCCAGCAAAGGACAGGGTGACATGGAAGCTTTCTTT
>TRBV29-1|-|TRBJ2-5|-
CSVEQDNQETQYF
TGCAGCGTTGAACAGGACAACCAAGAGACCCAGTACTTC
>TRBV6-5|-|TRBJ1-3|TRBD1
CASSWGQGAGNTIYF
TGTGCCAGCAGCTGGGGACAGGGGGCAGGAAACACCATATATTTT
>TRBV27|-|TRBJ2-7|TRBD1
CASSLPGQGGGIDEQYF
TGTGCCAGCAGTCTCCCCGGACAGGGGGGGGGTATCGACGAGCAGTACTTC
>TRBV19|-|TRBJ2-7|TRBD1
CASSIGTGFGEQYF
TGTGCCAGTAGTATCGGGACAGGGTTCGGCGAGCAGTACTTC
>TRBV5-4|-|TRBJ1-4|TRBD1
CASSLGAGGREKLFF
TGTGCCAGCAGCTTGGGGGCAGGGGGAAGGGAAAAACTGTTTTTT
>TRBV4-1|-|TRBJ2-7|-
CASSPDGDYEQYF
TGCGCCAGCAGCCCGGACGGAGACTACGAGCAGTACTTC
>TRBV2|-|TRBJ1-1|-
CASSERVNTEAFF
TGTGCCAGCAGTGAACGGGTGAACACTGAAGCTTTCTTT
>TRBV6-5|few|TRBJ2-7|-
CASSLGSLSGEQYF
TGTGCCAGCAGTTTGGGGAGCCTAAGCGGCGAGCAGTACTTC
>TRBV2|-|TRBJ1-2|-
CASSEQGRPTNYGYTF
TGTGCCAGCAGTGAACAGGGGCGCCCTACTAACTATGGCTACACCTTC
>TRBV27|-|TRBJ2-7|-
CASSPQALITYEQYF
TGTGCCAGCAGCCCCCAGGCCCTGATTACATACGAGCAGTACTTC
>TRBV18|-|TRBJ2-3|-
CASSPLREDTQYF
TGTGCCAGCTCACCACTTAGAGAAGATACGCAGTATTTT
>TRBV30|-|TRBJ2-1|-
CAWSVGWTGAGNEQFF
TGTGCCTGGAGTGTAGGGTGGACGGGAGCGGGCAATGAGCAGTTCTTC
>TRBV6-5|-|TRBJ1-1|TRBD1
CASSSLTGMNTEAFF
TGTGCCAGCAGTTCCTTGACAGGGATGAACACTGAAGCTTTCTTT
>TRBV19|-|TRBJ2-5|-
CASRPNGEETQYF
TGTGCCAGTAGACCGAACGGGGAAGAGACCCAGTACTTC
>TRBV4-1|-|TRBJ1-5|-
CASSLETGGNQPQHF
TGCGCCAGCAGCCTAGAGACAGGCGGTAATCAGCCCCAGCATTTT
>TRBV10-3|-|TRBJ1-3|-
CAISESIMGAAWSSGNTIYF
TGTGCCATCAGTGAGTCGATTATGGGAGCAGCCTGGAGCTCTGGAAACACCATATATTTT
>TRBV20-1|-|TRBJ2-3|-
CSASGTDTQYF
TGCAGTGCGTCCGGCACAGATACGCAGTATTTT
>TRBV6-5|few|TRBJ1-6|-
CASRLGSYNSPLHF
TGTGCCAGCAGACTAGGATCCTATAATTCACCCCTCCACTTT
>TRBV6-1|-|TRBJ1-1|-
CASSERGPTEAFF
TGTGCCAGCAGTGAGCGGGGGCCCACTGAAGCTTTCTTT
>TRBV7-9|-|TRBJ2-1|-
CASSSRTGGESSYNEQFF
TGTGCCAGCAGCTCCCGGACAGGCGGGGAAAGCTCCTACAATGAGCAGTTCTTC
>TRBV19|-|TRBJ1-2|TRBD1
CASTNQAGTELFF
TGTGCCAGTACCAACCAGGCTGGGACAGAGCTTTTCTTC
>TRBV4-1|-|TRBJ1-4|TRBD1
CASSHATGTENEKLFF
TGCGCCAGCAGCCACGCGACCGGGACAGAAAATGAAAAACTGTTTTTT
>TRBV2|-|TRBJ2-1|TRBD2
CASRMRGGGNNEQFF
TGTGCCAGCAGGATGCGCGGGGGGGGGAACAATGAGCAGTTCTTC
>TRBV2|few|TRBJ2-1|TRBD2
CASASGPSYNEQFF
TGTGCCAGCGCTAGCGGACCCTCCTACAATGAGCAGTTCTTC
>TRBV2|-|TRBJ2-3|TRBD1
CASKQGADTQYF
TGTGCCAGCAAACAGGGGGCAGATACGCAGTATTTT
>TRBV4-1|-|TRBJ1-2|TRBD1
CASSQGDSNYGYTF
TGCGCCAGCAGCCAAGGGGACAGCAACTATGGCTACACCTTC
>TRBV5-1|-|TRBJ2-2|-
CASSSEFGELFF
TGCGCCAGCAGCTCTGAGTTCGGGGAGCTGTTTTTT
>TRBV30|-|TRBJ1-2|-
CAWSVAGSGGYTF
TGTGCCTGGAGTGTAGCCGGGTCGGGGGGCTACACCTTC
>TRBV23-1|-|TRBJ1-5|TRBD1
CASSLKTGRPNQPQHF
TGCGCCAGCAGTCTAAAGACAGGGAGACCTAATCAGCCCCAGCATTTT
>TRBV19|-|TRBJ1-4|TRBD1
CASNSLRAGQENEKLFF
TGTGCCAGTAACTCCCTACGGGCGGGACAGGAGAATGAAAAACTGTTTTTT
>TRBV2|once|TRBJ1-3|TRBD1
CASKRQGDSGNTIYF
TGTGCCAGCAAACGACAGGGAGACTCTGGAAACACCATATATTTT
>TRBV5-1|-|TRBJ2-7|-
CASRVEVSSYEQYF
TGCGCCAGCAGGGTTGAGGTCAGTTCCTACGAGCAGTACTTC